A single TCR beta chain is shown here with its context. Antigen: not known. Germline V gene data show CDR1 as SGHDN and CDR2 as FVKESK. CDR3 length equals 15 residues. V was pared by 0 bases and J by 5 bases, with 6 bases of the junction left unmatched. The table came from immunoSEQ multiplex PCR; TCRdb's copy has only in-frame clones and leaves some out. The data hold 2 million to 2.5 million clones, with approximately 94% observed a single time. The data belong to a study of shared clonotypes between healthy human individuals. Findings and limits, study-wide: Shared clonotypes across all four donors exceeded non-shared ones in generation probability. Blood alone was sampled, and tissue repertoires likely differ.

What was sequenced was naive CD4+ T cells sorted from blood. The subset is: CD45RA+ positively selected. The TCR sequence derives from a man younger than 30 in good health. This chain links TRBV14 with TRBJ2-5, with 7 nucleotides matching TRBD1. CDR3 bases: TGTGCCAGCAGCCAAGATACAGGGGAATGGGAGACCCAGTACTTC. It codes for CASSQDTGEWETQYF.